The 17 T cell receptor beta chains reported below all come from one sample, sequenced in a study of T cells in localized non-small cell lung cancer. The repertoire was sequenced with immunoSEQ multiplex PCR; TCRdb's copy has only in-frame clones and lacks some. This sample yields 100,000 or so clones, of which roughly 93% are seen a single time; 4.1% belongs to the top ten. The sequencing used PBMCs, collected before any cancer treatment. These TCRs come from a woman between 35 and 75 years old with stage II squamous cell lung carcinoma.

As DNA, the CDR3 is TGCGCCAGCACCCCGGGACAGGGAAATACTGAAGCTTTCTTT. This gives the protein CASTPGQGNTEAFF. This chain links TRBV10-2 with TRBJ1-1; 9 positions agree with TRBD1. Germline V gene lookup returns CDR1 WSHSY and CDR2 SAAADI. J was trimmed by 5 bases and V by 7 bases; bases with no gene match: 8. CDR3 length equals 14 residues.

V is TRBV11-2 and J is TRBJ2-7, with TRBD2 matching over 12 bases. Per the germline V gene, CDR1 is SGHAT and CDR2 is FQNNGV. V shed 7 bases and J 3 bases; nucleotides not matched to a gene: 4. The length of the CDR3 is 14 residues. CDR3 nucleotide sequence: TGTGCCAGCACCAAGACTAGCGGGAGCTACGAGCAGTACTTC. Protein: CASTKTSGSYEQYF.

The rearrangement links TRBV19 to TRBJ1-1; possibly TRBD1 for D (6 bases). With 5 bases removed from V and 3 bases from J, the gap between germline ends came to 22 bases. The CDR3 totals 17 residues. Germline V gives CDR1 LNHDA, CDR2 SQIVND (reference sequence). The CDR3 DNA follows: TGTGCCAGTAGTGGGACCTACAGGGTTCGGAGTGACACTGAAGCTTTCTTT. The encoded protein is CASSGTYRVRSDTEAFF.

The chain employs TRBV5-6 and TRBJ1-2, with D possibly matching TRBD1 (5 bases). Trimming stripped 2 bases from V and 2 bases from J, with 7 bases between. Germline V gene lookup returns CDR1 SGHDT and CDR2 YYEEEE. This CDR3 contains 13 residues. The CDR3 DNA reads as TGTGCCAGCAGCTTCGGGGACAACTATGGCTACACCTTC. As protein: CASSFGDNYGYTF.

The chain couples TRBV27 to TRBJ2-6; TRBD1 aligns across 7 bases. CDR3 length: 19 residues. Germline V CDR1 and CDR2: MNHEY, SMNVEV (reference sequence). The ends lost 6 bases at V and 4 bases at J; junction bases unmatched: 18. CDR3 in amino acids: CASSRLTGAYWKGANVLTF. CDR3 nucleotides: TGTGCCAGCAGCCGACTCACAGGGGCCTACTGGAAGGGGGCCAACGTCCTGACTTTC.

The rearrangement uses TRBV18 and TRBJ2-7, with 8 bases identical to TRBD1. The germline gives CDR1 KGHSH, CDR2 LQKENI. After removal of 3 bases from V and 3 bases from J, the junction contained 10 bases not matched to a gene. The CDR3 is 16 residues long. The CDR3 DNA follows: TGTGCCAGCTCACCCGTCCCGGGACAGGTCTACTACGAGCAGTACTTC. Its translation: CASSPVPGQVYYEQYF.

The genes are TRBV2 and TRBJ2-6; 8 bases agree with TRBD1. Germline V lookup: CDR1 SNHLY, CDR2 FYNNEI. Unmatched junction bases numbered 8, after V lost 6 bases and J lost 1 base. The CDR3 totals 17 residues. CDR3 sequence reads: CASRTGVSVSGANVLTF. In nucleotides, the CDR3 is TGTGCCAGCAGGACAGGGGTATCAGTTTCTGGGGCCAACGTCCTGACTTTC.

The rearrangement links TRBV30 to TRBJ1-1, with a weak D call TRBD1 (5 bases). The CDR3 runs 12 residues. Germline V gene sequence: CDR1 GTSNPN, CDR2 SVGIG (reference sequence). V lost 0 bases and J lost 6, with 8 bases in between. The CDR3 DNA reads TGTGCCTGGAGTGTAAACAGGCCTGAAGCTTTCTTT. This gives the protein CAWSVNRPEAFF.

The J gene is TRBJ1-5, the V gene TRBV27, with a possible D match to TRBD1 (5 bases). Per the germline V gene, CDR1 is MNHEY and CDR2 is SMNVEV (reference sequence). There are 14 residues in the CDR3. Between the trimmed V and J ends, which lost 6 bases and 2 bases, there was a span of 11 bases. CDR3 nucleotides: TGTGCCAGCAGCAGGAGGGGCGGCAATCAGCCCCAGCATTTT. Translation gives CASSRRGGNQPQHF.

The chain employs TRBV10-2 and TRBJ1-5; tentative D call: TRBD1 (6 bases). This CDR3 contains 13 residues. The V end was cut by 5 bases, the J end by 3 bases, with 8 bases between. From germline, CDR1 is WSHSY and CDR2 SAAADI. CDR3 region: CASSSGANQPQHF. The CDR3 DNA sequence: TGCGCCAGCAGTTCAGGGGCCAATCAGCCCCAGCATTTT.

The rearrangement joins TRBV5-5 to TRBJ1-4; D gene unclear. Germline-derived CDR1 and CDR2 are SGHKS and YYEKEE (reference sequence). The V gene lost 3 bases and the J gene lost 4 bases, with 13 bases spanning the gap. There are 15 residues in the CDR3. For the CDR3, the DNA is TGTGCCAGCAGCTGGGAACTTGCCTTTAATGAAAAACTGTTTTTT. Translated: CASSWELAFNEKLFF.

The rearrangement joins TRBV15 to TRBJ2-1, with D perhaps matching TRBD2 (7 bases). Per germline, CDR1 LNHNV and CDR2 YYDKDF (reference sequence). The ends were cut back, 5 bases at V and 7 bases at J, with 12 bases in the middle. The CDR3 extends over 13 amino acids. The CDR3 nucleotides read TGTGCCACCAGCTTTAGGGGGGGGAATGAGCAGTTCTTC. Residues: CATSFRGGNEQFF.

This chain uses TRBV7-2 with TRBJ2-7; tentatively, D is TRBD1 or TRBD2 (5 bases each). Germline CDR1 SGHTA, CDR2 FQGNSA. CDR3 length: 16 amino acids. Trimming stripped 4 bases from V and 2 bases from J, with 18 bases between. Here the CDR3 DNA reads TGTGCCAGCAGCTCCACACCCGGGACGGTGACCTACGAGCAGTACTTC. Residues: CASSSTPGTVTYEQYF.

The chain links TRBV5-1 to TRBJ1-1, with 9 positions matching TRBD1. Trimming took 3 bases from V and 1 from J; bases not matched to a gene: 7. CDR3 length: 16 residues. Germline V gene data show CDR1 as SGHRS and CDR2 as YFSETQ. CDR3: CASSSLLTGGNTEAFF. CDR3 DNA sequence: TGCGCCAGCAGCTCCCTACTGACAGGGGGGAACACTGAAGCTTTCTTT.

This rearrangement joins TRBV5-1 to TRBJ2-3; D is possibly TRBD2 (5 bases). The germline V gene encodes CDR1 SGHRS and CDR2 YFSETQ. The CDR3 has 15 amino acids. V was pared by 2 bases and J by 1 base, with 11 bases between. CDR3 protein: CASSFLRGGTDTQYF. CDR3 nucleotides: TGCGCCAGCAGCTTTTTACGGGGAGGCACAGATACGCAGTATTTT.

This clone was counted only a few times. The chain has TRBV4-2 and TRBJ1-5; no reliable D call. Germline assignment: CDR1 LGHNA and CDR2 YNFKEQ. This CDR3 region has 13 residues. Trimming shortened V by 3 bases and J by 7 bases, and 10 bases separated the two germline ends. The CDR3 coding sequence is TGTGCCAGCAGCCAGAATCAGGCACAGCCCCAGCATTTT. Its protein is CASSQNQAQPQHF.

The chain links TRBV7-9 to TRBJ1-1; D remains unclear. This CDR3 is 14 amino acids long. CDR1 SEHNR and CDR2 FQNEAQ come from the germline V gene (reference sequence). V lost 2 bases and J lost 6, with 13 bases in between. Here the CDR3 DNA reads TGTGCCAGCAGCTTATTCGACGGAACGGCTGAAGCTTTCTTT. It specifies CASSLFDGTAEAFF. The variable domain in full, with the rest retrieved from reference TRBV7-9 and TRBJ1-1, is DTGVSQNPRHKITKRGQNVTFRCDPISEHNRLYWYRQTLGQGPEFLTYFQNEAQLEKSRLLSDRFSAERPKGSFSTLEIQRTEQGDSAMYLCASSLFDGTAEAFFGQGTRLTVV.